This TCR beta chain stems from a study of patients and donors after allogeneic stem cell transplantation. Trimming removed 2 bases at V and 4 bases at J, with 13 bases between. The CDR3 length is 15 residues. Germline CDR1 MNHEY, CDR2 SMNVEV (reference sequence). TCRdb itself ran the RT-PCR reads through MiXCR, one entry per CDR3 protein. Of roughly 880,000 distinct CDR3 sequences listed, 15% to 20% are singletons. This clonotype was sampled from a human donor who was either an allogeneic HSCT recipient or a stem cell or donor lymphocyte infusion donor (not recorded which). It is not recorded whose cells these are; they may come from a transplant donor. J is TRBJ2-3 and V is TRBV27; the D is unclear. The sequencing input was blood, either unsorted or a sorted T cell fraction (not recorded which). As DNA, the CDR3 is TGTGCCAGCAGTTTAGGTCAAGTGTGGGCAGATACGCAGTATTTT. This translates into CASSLGQVWADTQYF.